Shown below are 4 T cell receptor beta chains from a single sample sequenced in a study of Graves' ophthalmopathy and Graves' hyperthyroidism. RNA transcripts yielded amplified TCR beta CDR3 regions. Second-round multiplex PCR came after first-round RT-PCR with HTBI primers. Via MiXCR, TCRdb re-called the multiplex PCR reads, giving one row per CDR3 protein. The table includes around 1,200,000 distinct CDR3 sequences, approximately 35% detected once. The sample consisted of peripheral blood or thyroid tissue (not recorded which). The origin of the receptors is an adult man with Graves' hyperthyroidism.

The chain carries TRBV20-1 and TRBJ2-2, with 8 bases lining up with TRBD1. The CDR3 is made up of 13 amino acids. J gave up 5 bases and V 7 bases, and 6 bases lay outside the gene matches. The V gene's germline CDR1 is DFQATT and CDR2 SNEGSKA (reference sequence). Here the CDR3 DNA reads TGCAGTGTGCAGGGGGCAGAAACCGGGGAGCTGTTTTTT. Its protein product is CSVQGAETGELFF.

The sample holds a few counts of this clonotype. The chain is built from TRBV28 and TRBJ1-1; 7 bases align to TRBD1. This CDR3 is 14 amino acids long. J was trimmed by 0 bases and V by 6 bases; bases with no gene match: 4. CDR1 MDHEN and CDR2 SYDVKM come from the germline V gene. The CDR3 DNA reads as TGTGCCAGCAGAGATAGGGGGCTGAACACTGAAGCTTTCTTT. Encoded protein: CASRDRGLNTEAFF.

The gene calls are TRBV7-2 and TRBJ2-7, with 9 bases matching TRBD2. The CDR3 is made up of 14 amino acids. V shed 6 bases and J 5 bases; nucleotides not matched to a gene: 8. Germline CDR1 and CDR2: SGHTA and FQGNSA. The CDR3 loop is CASRPSGGTNEQYF. CDR3 DNA sequence: TGTGCCAGCAGACCGAGCGGGGGGACCAACGAGCAGTACTTC.

This clonotype was seen at least ten times. V is TRBV2 and J is TRBJ1-1; D is undetermined. The CDR3 consists of 12 residues. Germline V gene data show CDR1 as SNHLY and CDR2 as FYNNEI. Between the trimmed V and J ends, which lost 7 bases and 7 bases, there was a span of 13 bases. CDR3 bases: TGTGCCAGCATGTCTCTTCGGGGTGAAGCTTTCTTT. Translation gives CASMSLRGEAFF.